A selection of T cell receptor beta chains follows, all from one sample in a study of PD-1 blockade in classical Hodgkin lymphoma. Method: immunoSEQ multiplex PCR; TCRdb's copy keeps in-frame clones and lacks some. Altogether about 33,000 clones are present, approximately 94% being singletons, with the ten largest covering roughly 2.5%. Sequences were obtained from peripheral blood mononuclear cells (PBMCs). The receptors come from a human donor with classical Hodgkin lymphoma. The CDR3 runs from the conserved cysteine through the conserved F or W.

V,J,length,CDR3
TRBV30,TRBJ2-5,11,CAWSVSGTQYF
TRBV2,TRBJ1-2,14,CASSELGRAEGYTF
TRBV27,TRBJ2-7,16,CASSPLVNSFLYEQYF
TRBV5-1,TRBJ2-5,14,CASSLSGGQETQYF
TRBV5-4,TRBJ1-2,13,CASSPDGNYGYTF
TRBV5-4,TRBJ2-5,15,CASSFGGKSQETQYF
TRBV21-1,TRBJ2-7,13,CASGEQGPMEQYF
TRBV5-4,TRBJ2-7,14,CASSLGGGPYEQYF
TRBV18,TRBJ1-6,18,CASSPWGQGISYNSPLHF
TRBV9,TRBJ2-7,15,CASSVSGGSSYEQYF
TRBV29-1,TRBJ2-3,13,CSVRGRGTDTQYF
TRBV18,TRBJ2-1,11,CASSPDNEQFF
TRBV28,TRBJ2-7,17,CASSRTSGRSLTYEQYF
TRBV9,TRBJ2-7,14,CASTRGRAADEQYF
TRBV5-4,TRBJ1-2,12,CASSSGVEGYTF
TRBV19,TRBJ1-2,13,CASSIWGDGGYTF
TRBV4-3,TRBJ1-1,12,CASSLPGVEAFF
TRBV6-5,TRBJ2-2,15,CASSYSTGRAGELFF
TRBV6-1,TRBJ2-3,18,CASSEALSGSPSTDTQYF
TRBV6-1,TRBJ1-5,15,CASHRGRISNQPQHF
TRBV28,TRBJ2-3,15,CASSGRLAGADTQYF
TRBV5-1,TRBJ2-4,13,CASRNGQGDTQYF
TRBV11-2,TRBJ2-7,15,CASSLGRHGAYEQYF
TRBV28,TRBJ2-2,15,CASSLYRGNTGELFF
TRBV29-1,TRBJ1-1,14,CSVVRDREDTEAFF
TRBV5-1,TRBJ2-1,16,CASSPLLAGGGNEQFF
TRBV5-1,TRBJ2-1,14,CASNEGTSPNEQFF
TRBV5-4,TRBJ1-1,14,CASSSDRGNTEAFF
TRBV19,TRBJ1-4,15,CASRTKQGENEKLFF
TRBV7-6,TRBJ1-4,14,CASSPRQSNEKLFF
TRBV6-1,TRBJ1-4,15,CASRARGLTNEKLFF
TRBV25-1,TRBJ1-1,12,CASRRGNTEAFF
TRBV6-4,TRBJ1-2,15,CASSVGGGANYGYTF
TRBV6-7,TRBJ1-3,15,CATQAGQLSGNTIYF
TRBV6-1,TRBJ2-2,14,CASSERGNTGELFF
TRBV29-1,TRBJ1-2,11,CSVHGLYGYTF
TRBV9,TRBJ2-2,16,CASSARDTSNTGELFF
TRBV5-1,TRBJ2-7,16,CASSLGGTFDSYEQYF
TRBV28,TRBJ2-1,15,CASSLTYTEYNEQFF
TRBV7-8,TRBJ2-7,15,CASSSPGRKHYEQYF
TRBV14,TRBJ2-3,15,CASSQVIGTPNTQYF
TRBV19,TRBJ2-1,16,CASSLGLAGGENEQFF
TRBV27,TRBJ2-7,13,CASSPGQGYEQYF
TRBV7-9,TRBJ1-4,14,CASSVMTGGEKLFF
TRBV7-8,TRBJ2-5,15,CASSSGTGSLETQYF
TRBV7-9,TRBJ1-1,14,CASSHPPSVREAFF
TRBV30,TRBJ2-3,14,CAWNGGWSGDTQYF